These 24 T cell receptor beta chains share one sample of origin, sequenced in a study of a mutant IDH1 vaccine in newly diagnosed glioma. Described time point: baseline, week 1 (first vaccination visit). Treatment here: pre-vaccination baseline after standard-of-care therapy. Profiling relied on immunoSEQ multiplex PCR, and the TCRdb table lists in-frame clones only, not all of them. The data hold 70,000 to 100,000 clones, with 82% observed a single time. The material sequenced was PBMCs, taken from a glioma patient treated with radiotherapy, temozolomide or both. The origin of the receptors is a man in his forties with glioma. Some clones in this sample may be carry-over from other donors' samples.

The chain recombines TRBV6-5 with TRBJ1-5; possibly TRBD1 for D (5 bases). Germline assignment: CDR1 MNHEY and CDR2 SVGAGI. Trimming took 7 bases from V and 6 from J, leaving 10 bases between them. The CDR3 covers 12 residues. The CDR3 DNA reads TGTGCCAGCACCACAGGAGGTCAGCCCCAGCATTTT. As protein: CASTTGGQPQHF.

The rearrangement joins TRBV10-3 to TRBJ1-1, with TRBD1 identical over 9 bases. The CDR3 is 15 amino acids. Germline V lookup: CDR1 ENHRY, CDR2 SYGVKD. Trimming cost V 6 bases and J 5 bases; bases outside gene matches: 10. DNA of the CDR3: TGTGCCATCAGGGAGGGGACAGGGCTCTCGACTGAAGCTTTCTTT. Amino acids: CAIREGTGLSTEAFF.

This chain connects TRBV4-1 to TRBJ2-1; D not certain. Germline V gives CDR1 MGHRA, CDR2 YSYEKL. Trimming removed 1 base at V and 0 bases at J, with 10 bases between. The CDR3 is made up of 16 amino acids. CDR3: CASSQASSSSYNEQFF. CDR3 nucleotide sequence: TGCGCCAGCAGCCAAGCCTCATCGAGCTCCTACAATGAGCAGTTCTTC.

The chain has TRBV30 and TRBJ2-7, with a tentative D call TRBD1 (8 bases). V lost 0 bases to trimming and J lost 5 bases, with 20 bases between them. CDR1 and CDR2 (germline): GTSNPN, SVGIG (reference sequence). The CDR3 totals 16 residues. CDR3 sequence (DNA): TGTGCCTGGAGTGTACGGAGGACAGGGAGGGCCCACGAGCAGTACTTC. The encoded protein is CAWSVRRTGRAHEQYF.

The chain is built from TRBV5-4 and TRBJ1-4; no reliable D call. There are 13 residues in the CDR3. Germline loops: CDR1 SGHNT, CDR2 YYREEE (reference sequence). With 2 bases removed from V and 8 bases from J, the gap between germline ends came to 10 bases. The CDR3 sequence is CASSLDLREKLFF. DNA of the CDR3: TGTGCCAGCAGCTTAGACCTAAGGGAAAAACTGTTTTTT.

In its sample, this clone was seen once. The J gene is TRBJ1-5, the V gene TRBV19, with D hard to call. Trimming pared 7 bases from V and 6 bases from J, leaving 19 bases between. The CDR3 loop spans 15 amino acids. Germline CDR1 reads LNHDA; CDR2 reads SQIVND (reference sequence). The DNA of the CDR3 is TGTGCCAGTAACCCGACGGGAACTTGGGGTCAGCCCCAGCATTTT. This gives the protein CASNPTGTWGQPQHF.

The J gene is TRBJ2-7, the V gene TRBV14; TRBD2 might be the D (6 bases). V was clipped by 1 base and J by 0 bases, with 7 bases between them. The CDR3 runs 14 residues. The germline gives CDR1 SGHDN, CDR2 FVKESK. The CDR3 nucleotides are TGTGCCAGCAGCCAAGTCGGGGGCTCCTACGAGCAGTACTTC. Translation gives CASSQVGGSYEQYF. The entire variable domain, with the rest obtained from reference TRBV14 and TRBJ2-7, is as follows: EAGVTQFPSHSVIEKGQTVTLRCDPISGHDNLYWYRRVMGKEIKFLLHFVKESKQDESGMPNNRFLAERTGGTYSTLKVQPAELEDSGVYFCASSQVGGSYEQYFGPGTRLTVT.

This clone was recorded once. The chain uses TRBV12-5 and TRBJ1-2; TRBD1 is a possible D gene (6 bases). The CDR3 sequence is 13 residues long. Per germline, CDR1 LGHNT and CDR2 FRNRAP. The V end was cut by 5 bases, the J end by 7 bases, with 14 bases between. In nucleotides, the CDR3 is TGTGCTAGTGGTCAAGGACAGTCCGGTGGCTACACCTTC. Its protein product is CASGQGQSGGYTF.

The chain carries TRBV6-1 and TRBJ2-1; 9 bases are a match to TRBD1. The germline V gene encodes CDR1 MNHNS and CDR2 SASEGT. There are 14 residues in the CDR3. Germline trimming cut 4 bases from V and 8 bases from J; bases unmatched to any gene: 6. The chain's CDR3 is CASSGDREADEQFF. The CDR3 bases are TGTGCCAGCAGTGGGGACAGGGAGGCGGATGAGCAGTTCTTC.

The V gene is TRBV5-1, the J gene TRBJ1-1, with unresolved D. The CDR3 totals 13 residues. Trimming took 5 bases from V and 6 from J, leaving 14 bases between them. CDR1 and CDR2 from the germline V gene are SGHRS and YFSETQ. Written as DNA, the CDR3 is TGCGCCAGCAGGGGCGTAGGGTCCGCTGAAGCTTTCTTT. Translation: CASRGVGSAEAFF.

The genes are TRBV20-1 and TRBJ1-1; possibly TRBD1 for D (6 bases). Germline-derived CDR1 and CDR2 are DFQATT and SNEGSKA (reference sequence). The CDR3 runs to 11 residues. V shed 3 bases and J shed 12 bases, with 14 bases lying between them. CDR3 protein: CSARGTGRPFF. The CDR3 nucleotides read TGCAGTGCTAGGGGTACAGGGAGGCCTTTCTTT.

This clone is a singleton in its sample. The J gene is TRBJ2-7, the V gene TRBV5-1; 7 bases align to TRBD1. Per the germline V gene, CDR1 is SGHRS and CDR2 is YFSETQ. The CDR3 covers 13 residues. Trimming at V came to 1 base and at J to 6 bases, leaving 4 bases not matched to a gene. CDR3 bases: TGCGCCAGCAGCTTGTACGCAGGGGGCGAGCAGTACTTC. This sequence encodes CASSLYAGGEQYF.

The V gene is TRBV19, the J gene TRBJ1-4, with TRBD1 as a possible D gene (5 bases). The germline V gene has CDR1 LNHDA and CDR2 SQIVND (reference sequence). The germline V and J ends were trimmed by 4 bases and 5 bases, with 14 bases remaining between them. The CDR3 totals 15 residues. The CDR3 here is CASSRFGTENEKLFF. The DNA for the CDR3 is TGTGCCAGTAGTAGGTTCGGGACCGAGAATGAAAAACTGTTTTTT.

The J gene is TRBJ1-2, the V gene TRBV2; maybe TRBD1 (5 bases). V was cut by 7 bases and J by 2 bases, with 11 bases left in between. Germline-derived CDR1 and CDR2 are SNHLY and FYNNEI. There are 13 residues in the CDR3. The CDR3 reads CASTEGWNYGYTF. The CDR3, as DNA: TGTGCCAGCACTGAGGGGTGGAACTATGGCTACACCTTC.

V usage is TRBV25-1 and J usage is TRBJ1-1; unclear D gene. CDR1 MGHDK and CDR2 SYGVNS come from the germline V gene. The germline V and J ends were trimmed by 1 base and 11 bases, with 8 bases remaining between them. CDR3 length: 11 residues. CDR3 protein: CASSELSRAFF. The CDR3 coding sequence is TGTGCCAGCAGTGAATTGTCTCGGGCTTTCTTT.

The chain recombines TRBV4-2 with TRBJ2-7; no reliable D call. Trimming removed 2 bases from V and 2 bases from J, with 7 bases in between. The germline gives CDR1 LGHNA, CDR2 YNFKEQ. The CDR3 spans 13 residues. Written as DNA, the CDR3 is TGTGCCAGCAGCCAAAGTGGTCCCTACGAGCAGTACTTC. It translates to CASSQSGPYEQYF.

This clone turned up a few times. The chain carries TRBV7-9 and TRBJ1-6; TRBD1 aligns across 7 bases. The CDR3 length is 13 residues. V dropped 5 bases and J dropped 8; count of bases not matched to a gene: 3. CDR1 and CDR2 from the germline V gene are SEHNR and FQNEAQ (reference sequence). The CDR3 loop reads CASSRQGDSPLHF. CDR3 sequence (DNA): TGTGCCAGCAGCAGACAGGGTGATTCACCCCTCCACTTT.

The gene calls are TRBV4-2 and TRBJ2-5; D call uncertain. This CDR3 comprises 14 residues. V lost 0 bases and J lost 4, with 9 bases in between. The germline gives CDR1 LGHNA, CDR2 YNFKEQ. Here the CDR3 reads CASSQDLELETQYF. DNA for the CDR3: TGTGCCAGCAGCCAAGACTTAGAGTTAGAGACCCAGTACTTC.

The chain carries TRBV4-1 and TRBJ1-5; D not certain. V dropped 5 bases and J dropped 7 bases, with 12 bases sitting between them. Per the germline V gene, CDR1 is MGHRA and CDR2 is YSYEKL. CDR3 size: 13 residues. The DNA for the CDR3 is TGCGCCAGCAGCGTTATGGGGTACCAGCCCCAGCATTTT. This translates into CASSVMGYQPQHF.

On this clone itself: Other DNA sequences of this sample code for an identical CDR3. The gene calls are TRBV2 and TRBJ1-1; D gene unclear. Germline assignment: CDR1 SNHLY and CDR2 FYNNEI. The CDR3 extends over 11 amino acids. Trimming cost V 4 bases and J 0 bases, with 0 bases left between them. DNA for the CDR3: TGTGCCAGCAGTGTGAACACTGAAGCTTTCTTT. Amino acids: CASSVNTEAFF.

The chain carries TRBV6-1 and TRBJ2-2; 7 positions match TRBD1. V trimming: 6 bases; J trimming: 7 bases; junction bases outside the gene matches: 8. CDR3 length: 14 amino acids. Germline-derived CDR1 and CDR2 are MNHNS and SASEGT. This CDR3 is CASRGQGENGELFF. As DNA, the CDR3 is TGTGCCAGCAGAGGGCAGGGGGAAAACGGGGAGCTGTTTTTT.

The genes are TRBV30 and TRBJ1-1; the D is unclear. The CDR3 consists of 12 residues. From germline, CDR1 is GTSNPN and CDR2 SVGIG (reference sequence). CDR3 in DNA: TGTTCCCTAGAGCGGACGAACACTGAAGCTTTCTTT. Encoded protein: CSLERTNTEAFF. Full variable domain (missing parts from reference TRBV30 and TRBJ1-1): SQTIHQWPATLVQPVGSPLSLECTVEGTSNPNLYWYRQAAGRGLQLLFYSVGIGQISSEVPQNLSASRPQDRQFILSSKKLLLSDSGFYLCSLERTNTEAFFGQGTRLTVV.

The chain uses TRBV2 and TRBJ2-4, with 7 nucleotides matching TRBD1. J lost 3 bases, V lost 6 bases, and 5 bases had no gene match. Germline V gene lookup returns CDR1 SNHLY and CDR2 FYNNEI. CDR3 length equals 14 residues. In DNA, the CDR3 is TGTGCCAGCAGGGAGACAGGGTACAAAAACATTCAGTACTTC. Residues: CASRETGYKNIQYF.

This clone has a handful of counts. V and J are TRBV5-4 and TRBJ1-2; D is unclear. CDR3 length: 15 residues. Trimming removed 5 bases at V and 1 base at J, with 15 bases between. The germline V gene encodes CDR1 SGHNT and CDR2 YYREEE (reference sequence). The CDR3 sequence: CASRLERHLNYGYTF. CDR3 sequence (DNA): TGTGCCAGCAGACTGGAACGACACCTTAACTATGGCTACACCTTC.